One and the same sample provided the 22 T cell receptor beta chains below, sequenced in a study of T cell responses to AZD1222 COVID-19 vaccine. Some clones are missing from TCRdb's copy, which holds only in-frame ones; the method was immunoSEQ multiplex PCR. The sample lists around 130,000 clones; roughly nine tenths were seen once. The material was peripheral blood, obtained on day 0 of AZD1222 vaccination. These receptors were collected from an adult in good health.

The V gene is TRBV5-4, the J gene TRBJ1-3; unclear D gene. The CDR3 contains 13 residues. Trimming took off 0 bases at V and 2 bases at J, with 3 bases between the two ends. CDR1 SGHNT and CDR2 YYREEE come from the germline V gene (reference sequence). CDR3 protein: CASSLEAGNTIYF. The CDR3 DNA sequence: TGTGCCAGCAGCTTGGAGGCTGGAAACACCATATATTTT. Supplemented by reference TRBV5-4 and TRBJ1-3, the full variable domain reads ETGVTQSPTHLIKTRGQQVTLRCSSQSGHNTVSWYQQALGQGPQFIFQYYREEENGRGNFPPRFSGLQFPNYSSELNVNALELDDSALYLCASSLEAGNTIYFGEGSWLTVV.

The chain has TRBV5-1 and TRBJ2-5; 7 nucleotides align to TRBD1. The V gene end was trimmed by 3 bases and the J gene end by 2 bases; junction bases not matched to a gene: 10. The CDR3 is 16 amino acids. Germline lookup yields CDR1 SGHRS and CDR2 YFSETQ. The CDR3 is CASSSRQGRRQETQYF. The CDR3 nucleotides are TGCGCCAGCAGCTCCAGACAGGGTAGGCGTCAAGAGACCCAGTACTTC.

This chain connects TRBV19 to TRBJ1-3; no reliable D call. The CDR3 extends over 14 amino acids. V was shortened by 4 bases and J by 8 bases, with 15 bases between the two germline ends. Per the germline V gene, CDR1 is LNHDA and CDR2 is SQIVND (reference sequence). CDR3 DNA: TGTGCCAGTAGTAGGCACCGGGATTCGGACACCATATATTTT. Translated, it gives CASSRHRDSDTIYF.

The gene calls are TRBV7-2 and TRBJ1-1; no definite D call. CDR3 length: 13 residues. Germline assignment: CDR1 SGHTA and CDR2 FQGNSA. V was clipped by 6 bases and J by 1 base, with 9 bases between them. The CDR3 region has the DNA TGTGCCAGCAGTCCCATGACGAACACTGAAGCTTTCTTT. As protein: CASSPMTNTEAFF.

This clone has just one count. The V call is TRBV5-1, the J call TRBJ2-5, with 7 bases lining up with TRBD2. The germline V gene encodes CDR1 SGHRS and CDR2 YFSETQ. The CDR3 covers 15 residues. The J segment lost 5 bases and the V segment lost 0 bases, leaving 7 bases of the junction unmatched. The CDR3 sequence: CASSLGLRGLETQYF. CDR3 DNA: TGCGCCAGCAGCTTGGGACTGCGGGGGTTGGAGACCCAGTACTTC.

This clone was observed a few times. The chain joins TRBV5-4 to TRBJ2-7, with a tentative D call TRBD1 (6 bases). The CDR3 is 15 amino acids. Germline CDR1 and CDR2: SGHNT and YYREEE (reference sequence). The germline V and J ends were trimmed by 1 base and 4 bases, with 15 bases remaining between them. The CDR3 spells CASSLTGNRAYEQYF. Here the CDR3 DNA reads TGTGCCAGCAGCTTGACCGGGAACAGGGCATACGAGCAGTACTTC.

This chain's CDR3 is CASSPLRGQGSNTGELFF. Written as DNA, the CDR3 is TGTGCCAGCAGTCCCTTACGGGGACAGGGCTCTAACACCGGGGAGCTGTTTTTT. This rearrangement joins TRBV25-1 to TRBJ2-2, with 9 positions matching TRBD1. J was trimmed by 2 bases and V by 5 bases; bases with no gene match: 12. Germline CDR1 MGHDK, CDR2 SYGVNS. The CDR3 loop spans 18 amino acids.

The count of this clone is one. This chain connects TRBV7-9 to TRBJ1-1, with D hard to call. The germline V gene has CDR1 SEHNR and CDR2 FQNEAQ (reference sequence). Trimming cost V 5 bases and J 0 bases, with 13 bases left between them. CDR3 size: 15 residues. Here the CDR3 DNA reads TGTGCCAGCAGCCTTGGACGTCTTCTGAACACTGAAGCTTTCTTT. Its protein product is CASSLGRLLNTEAFF.

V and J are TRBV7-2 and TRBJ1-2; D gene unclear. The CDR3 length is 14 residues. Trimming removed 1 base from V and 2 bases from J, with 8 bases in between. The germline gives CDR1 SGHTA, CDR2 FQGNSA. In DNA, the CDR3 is TGTGCCAGCAGCTTAGACTCCTTAAACTATGGCTACACCTTC. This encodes CASSLDSLNYGYTF.

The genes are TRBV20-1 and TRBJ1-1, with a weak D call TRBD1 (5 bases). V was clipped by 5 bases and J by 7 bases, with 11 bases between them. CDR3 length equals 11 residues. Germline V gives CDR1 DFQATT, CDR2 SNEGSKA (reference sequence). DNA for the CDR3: TGCAGTGCTTTTAGACAGCTTGAAGCTTTCTTT. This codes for CSAFRQLEAFF.

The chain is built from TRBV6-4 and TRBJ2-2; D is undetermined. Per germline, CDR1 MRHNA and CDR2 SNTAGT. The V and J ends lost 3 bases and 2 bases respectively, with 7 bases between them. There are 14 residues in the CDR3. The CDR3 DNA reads TGTGCCAGCAGTGAATACAGAAACACCGGGGAGCTGTTTTTT. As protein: CASSEYRNTGELFF.

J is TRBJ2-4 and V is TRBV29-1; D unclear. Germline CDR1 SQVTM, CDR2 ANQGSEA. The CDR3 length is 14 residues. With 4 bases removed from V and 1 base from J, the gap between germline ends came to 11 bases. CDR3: CSVVWGTAKNIQYF. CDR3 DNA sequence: TGCAGCGTTGTCTGGGGTACGGCCAAAAACATTCAGTACTTC.

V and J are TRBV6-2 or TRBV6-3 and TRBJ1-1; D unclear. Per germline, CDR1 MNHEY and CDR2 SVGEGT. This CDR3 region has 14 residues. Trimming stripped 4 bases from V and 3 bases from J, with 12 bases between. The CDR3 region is CASSSGLSYTEAFF. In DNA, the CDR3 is TGTGCCAGCAGTTCCGGGCTTTCTTACACTGAAGCTTTCTTT.

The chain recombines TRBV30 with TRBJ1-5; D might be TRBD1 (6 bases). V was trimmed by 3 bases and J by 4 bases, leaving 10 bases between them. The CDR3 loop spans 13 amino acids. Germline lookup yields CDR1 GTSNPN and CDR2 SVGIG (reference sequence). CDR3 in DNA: TGTGCCTGGAGCGGACAGCCTAATCAGCCCCAGCATTTT. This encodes CAWSGQPNQPQHF.

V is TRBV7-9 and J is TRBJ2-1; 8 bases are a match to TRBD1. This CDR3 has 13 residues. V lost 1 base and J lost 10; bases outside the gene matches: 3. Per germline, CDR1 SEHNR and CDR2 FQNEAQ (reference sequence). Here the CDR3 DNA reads TGTGCCAGCAGCTTAGTAACAGGGGGAGAGCAGTTCTTC. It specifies CASSLVTGGEQFF.

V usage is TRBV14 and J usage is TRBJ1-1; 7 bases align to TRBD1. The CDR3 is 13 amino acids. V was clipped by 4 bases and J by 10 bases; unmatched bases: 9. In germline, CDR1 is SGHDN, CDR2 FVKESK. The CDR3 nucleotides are TGTGCCAGCAGCCCGCAGGGGGGCATAGTAGCTTTCTTT. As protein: CASSPQGGIVAFF.

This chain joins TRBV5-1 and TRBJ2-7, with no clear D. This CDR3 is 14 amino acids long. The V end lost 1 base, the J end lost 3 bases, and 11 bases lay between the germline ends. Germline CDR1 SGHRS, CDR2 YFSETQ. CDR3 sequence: CASSLMGSYYEQYF. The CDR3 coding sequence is TGCGCCAGCAGCTTGATGGGTTCTTACTACGAGCAGTACTTC.

The CDR3 nucleotides read TGTGCCAGCAGTCGGCCGGGGAATGAAAAACTGTTTTTT. This encodes CASSRPGNEKLFF. V gene TRBV3-1 (or the pseudogene TRBV3-2) combines with J gene TRBJ1-4; D uncertain. Trimming took off 6 bases at V and 5 bases at J, with 10 bases between the two ends. This CDR3 spans 13 amino acids. In germline, CDR1 is LGHDT, CDR2 YNNKEL (reference sequence).

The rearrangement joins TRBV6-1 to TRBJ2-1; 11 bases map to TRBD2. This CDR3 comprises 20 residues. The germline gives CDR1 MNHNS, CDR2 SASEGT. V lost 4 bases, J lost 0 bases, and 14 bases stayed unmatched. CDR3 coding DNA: TGTGCCAGCAGTGGGACCGGGACTAGCGGACTAATGAGCTCCTACAATGAGCAGTTCTTC. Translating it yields CASSGTGTSGLMSSYNEQFF.

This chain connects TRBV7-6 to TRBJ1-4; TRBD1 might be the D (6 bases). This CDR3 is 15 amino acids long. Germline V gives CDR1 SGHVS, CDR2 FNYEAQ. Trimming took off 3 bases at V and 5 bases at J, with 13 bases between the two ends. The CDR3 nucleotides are TGTGCCAGCAGCTTGGGAACAGGGCTGAATGAAAAACTGTTTTTT. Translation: CASSLGTGLNEKLFF. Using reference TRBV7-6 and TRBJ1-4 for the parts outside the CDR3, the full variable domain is GAGVSQSPRYKVTKRGQDVALRCDPISGHVSLYWYRQALGQGPEFLTYFNYEAQQDKSGLPNDRFSAERPEGSISTLTIQRTEQRDSAMYRCASSLGTGLNEKLFFGSGTQLSVL.

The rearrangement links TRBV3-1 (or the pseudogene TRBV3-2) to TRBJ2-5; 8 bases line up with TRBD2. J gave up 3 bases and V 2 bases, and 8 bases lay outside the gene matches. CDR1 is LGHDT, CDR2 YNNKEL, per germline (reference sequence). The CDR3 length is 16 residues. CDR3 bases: TGTGCCAGCAGCCAATGGTTAGCGGGAACTAAAGAGACCCAGTACTTC. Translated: CASSQWLAGTKETQYF.

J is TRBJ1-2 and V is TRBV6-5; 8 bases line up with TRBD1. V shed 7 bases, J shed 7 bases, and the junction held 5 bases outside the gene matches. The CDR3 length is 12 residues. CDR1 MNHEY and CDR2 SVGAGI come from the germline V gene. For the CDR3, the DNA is TGTGCCAGCAAGATGACAGGGGCTGGCTACACCTTC. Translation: CASKMTGAGYTF.